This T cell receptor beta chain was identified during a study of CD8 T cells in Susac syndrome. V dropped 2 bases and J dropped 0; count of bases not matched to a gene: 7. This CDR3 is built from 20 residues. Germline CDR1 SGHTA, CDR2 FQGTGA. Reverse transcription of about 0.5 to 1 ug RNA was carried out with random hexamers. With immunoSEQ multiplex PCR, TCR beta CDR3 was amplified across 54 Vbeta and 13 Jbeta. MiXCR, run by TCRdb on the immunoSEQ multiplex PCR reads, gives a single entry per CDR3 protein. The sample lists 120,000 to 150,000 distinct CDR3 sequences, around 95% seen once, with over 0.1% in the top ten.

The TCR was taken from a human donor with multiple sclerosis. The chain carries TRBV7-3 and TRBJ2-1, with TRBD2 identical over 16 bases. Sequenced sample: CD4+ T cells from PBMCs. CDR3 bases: TGTGCCAGCAGCTTACAGGGAGGGACTAGCGGGAGGGCCTCCTACAATGAGCAGTTCTTC. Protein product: CASSLQGGTSGRASYNEQFF.